The T cell receptor (beta chain) described here comes from a study of immune evolution from preneoplasia to lung adenocarcinoma (dated by TCRdb to about 2021). For context, the study as a whole: HLA loss of heterozygosity was found in about 6.7% of AIS, around 14% of MIA and about 32% of ADC lesions, and in no AAH lesions. The study profiled immune contexture across lung adenocarcinoma precursors and invasive adenocarcinoma using immune gene expression, TCR sequencing and multiplex immunofluorescence. Resected precursor lesions (AAH, AIS, MIA) and invasive adenocarcinomas were compared with paired morphologically normal lung tissue. The sample size depended on which specimens were available, not on a prior power calculation. The immune data were integrated with whole exome sequencing and methylation data obtained from the same cohort of nodules. The overall cohort was made up of fewer than 70 patients with pulmonary nodules who had surgical resection. TCR sequencing data came from approximately 51 patients. The study reported that some 100 samples were used for TCR sequencing. POLYSOLVER was used to infer Class I HLA alleles from exome data, and LOHHLA was used to detect allele-specific HLA loss.

Resection was performed on patients in Japan or China between the mid-2010s and the late 2010s. Histologic diagnosis of each case was confirmed independently by two lung cancer pathologists on H&E slides. For nucleic acid extraction, premalignant or tumor cells were enriched by macro-dissection following pathologic assessment. DNA was isolated from FFPE tissue using the AllPrep DNA/RNA FFPE Kit. Notes on this clone: Which antigen it targets is not known. Base-call qualities are not available, and no considerably larger clone is one nucleotide away.

TCR beta CDR3 regions were sequenced from DNA using the immunoSEQ hsTCRbeta Kit. The authors' analysis ran thus. TCR sequencing data were analysed with the ImmunoSEQ Analyzer. T cell clonality was defined as 1 minus Pielou's evenness, as computed on productive rearrangements. The inverse Simpson index, applied to productive templates, was used to measure T cell diversity. T cell density was expressed as TCR beta template counts normalized to usable DNA, with usable DNA estimated by amplifying and sequencing housekeeping genes. TCR metrics were compared across histologic stages using two-sided Kruskal-Wallis tests. TCRdb took this table from immuneACCESS and kept in-frame rearrangements with V and J called. Such tables lack part of the clones; where checked against another copy, unresolved V genes explain under half of the gap, and the rest is unexplained. V and J calls and clone size are those listed in that table; D and trimming were worked out from the DNA. Across this sample there are a few thousand clones, with roughly 78% seen only once. The ten most abundant clones make up more than 25% of the sample.

On the study overall, not on this receptor specifically: Normal lung had the highest top T cell clone frequencies, which appeared to decline progressively from AAH through AIS, MIA and invasive adenocarcinoma. Findings were based on association rather than direct causation; larger cohorts with long-term follow-up and longitudinal biopsies were deemed needed. KRAS-mutant nodules showed the highest T cell clonality compared with EGFR-mutant or double wild-type lesions. All patients were from Japan and China, so applicability to Western populations was uncertain. Clonality was highest in normal lung, while later-stage lesions appeared to have lower clonality but higher T cell density and diversity.

Trimming takes 2 bases from V and 4 bases from J, and the germline ends sit 8 bases apart. As encoded in the germline V gene, CDR1 is MGHRA while CDR2 is YSYEKL. Inclusive of the bounding cysteine and phenylalanine, the CDR3 is 13 residues long. Just the 39-base CDR3 DNA is kept, in frame starting at base 1. Sequencing was done on a sample of FFPE invasive lung adenocarcinoma tissue. The meaning of the sample's cell subset or site label: frankly invasive lung adenocarcinoma (ADC). The chain is made from TRBV4-1 and TRBJ1-1; the D segment could be TRBD1, given 5 matching bases. This TCR was sampled from a person aged 35 to 60 with lung adenocarcinoma. Some clones in this sample may be carry-over from other donors' samples. The nucleotide sequence reads as follows: TGCGCCAGCAGCCAATGGACACCCACTGAAGCTTTCTTT. It encodes CASSQWTPTEAFF.